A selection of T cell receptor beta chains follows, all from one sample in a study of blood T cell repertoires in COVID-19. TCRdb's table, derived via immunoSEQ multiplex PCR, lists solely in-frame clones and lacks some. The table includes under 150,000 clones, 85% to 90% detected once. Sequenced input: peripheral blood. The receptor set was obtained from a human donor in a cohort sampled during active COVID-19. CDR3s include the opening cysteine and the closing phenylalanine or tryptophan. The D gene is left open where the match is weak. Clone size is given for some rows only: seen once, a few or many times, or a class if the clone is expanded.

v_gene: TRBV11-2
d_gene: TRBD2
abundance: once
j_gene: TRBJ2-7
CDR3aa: CASSLLAGGQLYEQYF
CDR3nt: TGTGCCAGCAGCTTACTAGCGGGGGGCCAACTATACGAGCAGTACTTC

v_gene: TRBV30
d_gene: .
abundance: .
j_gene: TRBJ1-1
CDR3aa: CAWNAGTSFTEAFF
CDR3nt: TGTGCCTGGAATGCCGGGACATCCTTCACTGAAGCTTTCTTT

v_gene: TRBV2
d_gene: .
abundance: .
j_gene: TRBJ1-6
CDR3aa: CASKEGVDSPLHF
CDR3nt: TGTGCCAGCAAGGAAGGGGTTGACTCACCCCTCCACTTT

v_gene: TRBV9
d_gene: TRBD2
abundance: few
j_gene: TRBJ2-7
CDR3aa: CASSGLAGVHEQYF
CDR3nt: TGTGCCAGCAGCGGTTTAGCGGGGGTGCACGAGCAGTACTTC

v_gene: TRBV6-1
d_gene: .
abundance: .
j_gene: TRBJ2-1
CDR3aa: CASSEWAELYNEQFF
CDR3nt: TGTGCCAGCAGTGAGTGGGCCGAACTTTACAATGAGCAGTTCTTC

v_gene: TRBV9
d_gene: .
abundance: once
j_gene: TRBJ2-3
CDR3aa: CASSVGGFITDTQYF
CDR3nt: TGTGCCAGCAGCGTAGGAGGCTTCATCACAGATACGCAGTATTTT

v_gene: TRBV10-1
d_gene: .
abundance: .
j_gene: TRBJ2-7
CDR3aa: CASPLGEDLSHEQYF
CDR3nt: TGCGCCAGCCCATTGGGGGAGGACCTCTCTCACGAGCAGTACTTC

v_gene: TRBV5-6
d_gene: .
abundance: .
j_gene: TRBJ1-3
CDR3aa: CASSSPEAGNTIYF
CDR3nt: TGTGCCAGCAGCTCCCCCGAGGCCGGAAACACCATATATTTT

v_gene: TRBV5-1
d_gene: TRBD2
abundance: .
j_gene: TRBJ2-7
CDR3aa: CASTTSIGLAGIDEQYF
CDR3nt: TGCGCCAGCACCACGTCGATCGGGCTAGCGGGGATCGACGAGCAGTACTTC

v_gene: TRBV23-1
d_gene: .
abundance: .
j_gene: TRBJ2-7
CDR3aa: CASSRAPLSYEQYF
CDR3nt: TGCGCCAGCAGTCGGGCACCACTGTCCTACGAGCAGTACTTC

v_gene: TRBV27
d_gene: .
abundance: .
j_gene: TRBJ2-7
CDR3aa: CTSSLGQRPYEQYF
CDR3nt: TGTACCAGCAGTTTAGGACAGAGGCCCTACGAGCAGTACTTC

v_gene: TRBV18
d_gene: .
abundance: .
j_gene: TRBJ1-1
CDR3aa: CASSPSGTSNTEAFF
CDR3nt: TGTGCCAGCTCACCTTCCGGGACATCGAACACTGAAGCTTTCTTT

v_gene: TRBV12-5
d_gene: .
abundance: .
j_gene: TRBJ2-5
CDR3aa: CASGLGEGTQYF
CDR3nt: TGTGCTAGTGGTTTGGGAGAGGGGACCCAGTACTTC

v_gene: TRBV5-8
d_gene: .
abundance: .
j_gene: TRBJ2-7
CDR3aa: CASREGMVARYEQYF
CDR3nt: TGTGCCAGCAGGGAGGGGATGGTAGCGAGGTACGAGCAGTACTTC

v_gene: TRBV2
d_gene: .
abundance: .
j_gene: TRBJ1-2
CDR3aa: CASSDGRVYGYTF
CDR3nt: TGTGCCAGCAGTGACGGCCGGGTCTATGGCTACACCTTC

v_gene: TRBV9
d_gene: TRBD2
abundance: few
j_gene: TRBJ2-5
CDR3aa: CASSHGGDQETQYF
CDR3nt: TGTGCCAGCTCCCATGGGGGGGACCAAGAGACCCAGTACTTC

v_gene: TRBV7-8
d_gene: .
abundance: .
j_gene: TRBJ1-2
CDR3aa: CASSPLEEVGYGYTF
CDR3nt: TGTGCCAGCAGCCCGCTGGAGGAGGTAGGGTATGGCTACACCTTC

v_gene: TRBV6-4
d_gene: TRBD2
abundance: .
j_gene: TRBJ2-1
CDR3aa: CASSVVGAGHNEQFF
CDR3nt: TGTGCCAGCAGTGTCGTTGGAGCGGGACACAATGAGCAGTTCTTC

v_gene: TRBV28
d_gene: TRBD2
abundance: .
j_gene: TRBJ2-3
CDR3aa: CASSFSQGGRADTQYF
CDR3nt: TGTGCCAGCAGTTTTAGTCAGGGCGGGAGGGCCGATACGCAGTATTTT

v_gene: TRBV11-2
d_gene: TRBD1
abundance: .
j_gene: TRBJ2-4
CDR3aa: CASSTRPGQGLGIQYF
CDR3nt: TGTGCCAGCAGCACACGACCGGGACAGGGGTTAGGCATTCAGTACTTC

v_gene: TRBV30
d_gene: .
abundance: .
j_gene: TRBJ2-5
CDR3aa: CAWSWRGTQYF
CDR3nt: TGTGCCTGGAGCTGGCGAGGGACCCAGTACTTC

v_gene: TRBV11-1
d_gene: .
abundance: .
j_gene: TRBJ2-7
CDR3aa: CASARGSYEQYF
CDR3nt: TGTGCCAGCGCTCGCGGGTCCTACGAGCAGTACTTC

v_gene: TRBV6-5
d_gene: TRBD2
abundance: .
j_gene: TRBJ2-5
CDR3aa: CASSFSGGRQETQYF
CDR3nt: TGTGCCAGCAGTTTTAGCGGGGGGCGCCAAGAGACCCAGTACTTC

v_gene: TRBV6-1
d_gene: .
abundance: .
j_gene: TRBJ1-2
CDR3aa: CASSEKGAYNYGYTF
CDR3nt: TGTGCCAGCAGTGAAAAAGGGGCCTACAACTATGGCTACACCTTC

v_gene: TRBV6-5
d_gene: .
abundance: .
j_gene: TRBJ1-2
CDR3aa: CASSYSRGIGYTF
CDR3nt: TGTGCCAGCAGTTACTCACGCGGGATTGGCTACACCTTC

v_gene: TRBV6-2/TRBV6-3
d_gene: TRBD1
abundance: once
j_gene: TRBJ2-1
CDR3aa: CASSIRTGHNEQFF
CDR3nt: TGTGCCAGCAGTATAAGGACAGGACACAATGAGCAGTTCTTC

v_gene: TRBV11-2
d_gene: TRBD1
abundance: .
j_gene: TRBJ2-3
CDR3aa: CASSLFPGQGRSTDTQYF
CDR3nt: TGTGCCAGCAGCTTATTCCCGGGACAGGGTAGGAGCACAGATACGCAGTATTTT

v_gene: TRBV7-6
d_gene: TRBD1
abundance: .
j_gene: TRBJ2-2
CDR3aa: CASSRGTGFGSNTGELFF
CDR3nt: TGTGCCAGCAGCCGAGGGACAGGGTTTGGTTCGAACACCGGGGAGCTGTTTTTT

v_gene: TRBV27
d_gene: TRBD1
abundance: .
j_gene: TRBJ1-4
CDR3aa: CASSLWGQRDEKLFF
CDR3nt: TGTGCCAGCAGTTTATGGGGACAGAGGGATGAAAAACTGTTTTTT

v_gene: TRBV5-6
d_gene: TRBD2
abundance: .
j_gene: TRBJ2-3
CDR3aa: CASSLKGAGGPDTQYF
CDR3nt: TGTGCCAGCAGCCTCAAAGGAGCGGGAGGCCCAGATACGCAGTATTTT

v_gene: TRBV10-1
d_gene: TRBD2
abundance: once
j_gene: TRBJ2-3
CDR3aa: CASSEARGGPDTQYF
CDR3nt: TGCGCCAGCAGTGAGGCTCGGGGGGGCCCAGATACGCAGTATTTT

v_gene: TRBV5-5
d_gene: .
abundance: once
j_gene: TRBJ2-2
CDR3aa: CATHIEGVIGELFF
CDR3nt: TGTGCCACCCATATAGAGGGGGTAATCGGGGAGCTGTTTTTT

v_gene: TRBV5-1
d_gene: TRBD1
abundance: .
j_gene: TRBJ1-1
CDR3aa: CASSPPNQGAAFF
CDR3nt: TGCGCCAGCAGCCCTCCTAACCAGGGGGCGGCTTTCTTT

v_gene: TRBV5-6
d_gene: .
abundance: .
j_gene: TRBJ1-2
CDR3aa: CASSLGAVLRRGSGYTF
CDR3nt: TGTGCCAGCAGCTTAGGGGCGGTTCTAAGGAGGGGAAGTGGCTACACCTTC

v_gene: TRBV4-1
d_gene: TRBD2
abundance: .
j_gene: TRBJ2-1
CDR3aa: CASSQGAGLAIEQFF
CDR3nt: TGCGCCAGCAGCCAAGGAGCGGGACTAGCGATTGAGCAGTTCTTC

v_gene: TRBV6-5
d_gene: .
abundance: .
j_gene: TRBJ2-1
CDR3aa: CASSDSYNEQFF
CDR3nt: TGTGCCAGCAGCGACAGCTACAATGAGCAGTTCTTC

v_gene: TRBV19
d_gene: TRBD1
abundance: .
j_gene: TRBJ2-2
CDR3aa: CASSTRTGWGGELFF
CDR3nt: TGTGCCAGTAGTACGAGGACAGGATGGGGCGGGGAGCTGTTTTTT

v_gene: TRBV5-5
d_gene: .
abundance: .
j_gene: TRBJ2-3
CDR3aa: CASSLRPGPNTDTQYF
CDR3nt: TGTGCCAGCAGCTTGAGGCCAGGGCCCAACACAGATACGCAGTATTTT

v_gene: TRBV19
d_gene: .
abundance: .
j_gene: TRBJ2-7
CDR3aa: CASSLTWGASSYEQYF
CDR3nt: TGTGCCAGTAGCCTAACTTGGGGAGCTAGCTCCTACGAGCAGTACTTC

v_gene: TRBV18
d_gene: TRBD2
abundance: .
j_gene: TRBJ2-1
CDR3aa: CASSSSGTSGNEQFF
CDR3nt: TGTGCCAGCTCATCCTCCGGGACTAGCGGGAATGAGCAGTTCTTC

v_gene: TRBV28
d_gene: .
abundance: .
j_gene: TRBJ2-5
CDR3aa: CASSQTGISGETQYF
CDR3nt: TGTGCCAGCAGTCAAACAGGGATTTCGGGAGAGACCCAGTACTTC

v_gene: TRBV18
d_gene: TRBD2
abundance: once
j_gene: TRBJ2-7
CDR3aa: CASSPNALGTSGSRLGEQYF
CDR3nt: TGTGCCAGCTCACCAAACGCGCTGGGGACTAGCGGGAGTCGTCTGGGGGAGCAGTACTTC

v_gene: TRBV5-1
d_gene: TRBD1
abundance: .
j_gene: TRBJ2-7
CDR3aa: CASSPRTGYEQYF
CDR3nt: TGCGCCAGCAGCCCTCGGACAGGCTACGAGCAGTACTTC

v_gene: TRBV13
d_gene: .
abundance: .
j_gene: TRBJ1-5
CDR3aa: CASSSTDQPQHF
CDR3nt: TGTGCCAGCAGCTCGACAGATCAGCCCCAGCATTTT

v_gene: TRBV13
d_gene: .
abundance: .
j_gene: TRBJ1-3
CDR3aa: CASSPGIRVVGNTIYF
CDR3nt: TGTGCCAGCAGCCCGGGAATCCGGGTAGTTGGAAACACCATATATTTT

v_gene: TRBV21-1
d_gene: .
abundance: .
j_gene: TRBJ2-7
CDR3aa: CASSKSRQVPDEQYF
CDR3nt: TGTGCCAGCAGCAAATCTCGACAGGTCCCCGACGAGCAGTACTTC

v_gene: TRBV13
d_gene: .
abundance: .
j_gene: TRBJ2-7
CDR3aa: CASSGGAGAREQYF
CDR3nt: TGTGCCAGCAGCGGGGGGGCTGGAGCGCGCGAGCAGTACTTC

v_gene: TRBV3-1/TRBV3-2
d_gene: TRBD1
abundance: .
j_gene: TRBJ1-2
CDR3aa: CASSPFGQGGGNGYTF
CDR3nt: TGTGCCAGCAGCCCCTTTGGACAGGGGGGTGGGAATGGCTACACCTTC

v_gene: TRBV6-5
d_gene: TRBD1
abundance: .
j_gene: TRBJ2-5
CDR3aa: CASSLRGRGETQYF
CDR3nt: TGTGCCAGCAGTCTCAGGGGGCGAGGGGAGACCCAGTACTTC

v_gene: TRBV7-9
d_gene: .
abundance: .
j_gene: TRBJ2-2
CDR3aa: CASSPEVWTGELFF
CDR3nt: TGTGCCAGCAGCCCCGAGGTCTGGACCGGGGAGCTGTTTTTT

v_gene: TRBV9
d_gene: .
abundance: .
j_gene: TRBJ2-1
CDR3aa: CASTVVGGSSYNEQFF
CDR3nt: TGTGCCAGCACCGTGGTTGGCGGCAGCTCCTACAATGAGCAGTTCTTC

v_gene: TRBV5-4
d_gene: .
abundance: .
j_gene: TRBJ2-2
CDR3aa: CASTPGTFQNTGELFF
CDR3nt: TGTGCCAGCACCCCCGGGACTTTCCAGAACACCGGGGAGCTGTTTTTT

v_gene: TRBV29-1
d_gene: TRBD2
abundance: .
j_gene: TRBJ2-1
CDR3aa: CSVQGLAGVSYNEQFF
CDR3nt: TGCAGCGTTCAAGGACTAGCGGGAGTATCCTACAATGAGCAGTTCTTC

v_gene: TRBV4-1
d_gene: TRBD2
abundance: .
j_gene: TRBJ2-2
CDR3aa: CASSQVYASGKNTGELFF
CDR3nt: TGCGCCAGCAGCCAAGTTTATGCTAGCGGGAAGAACACCGGGGAGCTGTTTTTT